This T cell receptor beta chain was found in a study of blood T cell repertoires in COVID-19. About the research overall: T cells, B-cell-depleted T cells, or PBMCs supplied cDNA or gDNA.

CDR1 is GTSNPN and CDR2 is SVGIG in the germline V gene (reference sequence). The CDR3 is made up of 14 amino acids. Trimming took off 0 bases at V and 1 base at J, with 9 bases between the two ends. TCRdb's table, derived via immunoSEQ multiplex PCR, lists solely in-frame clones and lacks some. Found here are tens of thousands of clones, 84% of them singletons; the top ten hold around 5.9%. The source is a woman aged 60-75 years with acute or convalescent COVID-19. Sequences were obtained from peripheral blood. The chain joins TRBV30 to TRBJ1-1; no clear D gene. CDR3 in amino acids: CAWSVYGKNTEAFF. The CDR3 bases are TGTGCCTGGAGTGTATACGGGAAGAACACTGAAGCTTTCTTT.